The T cell receptor beta chain under discussion was sequenced for a study of T cells in Graves' hyperthyroidism and ophthalmopathy. About the research overall: At the time of initial diagnosis and before any treatment, peripheral blood was collected. Notes on the study in general: Model predictions of ophthalmopathy came a median approximately 6.2 months before onset.

The V end was cut by 2 bases, the J end by 1 base, with 5 bases between. The CDR3 extends over 13 amino acids. Germline V gene sequence: CDR1 SGHTA, CDR2 FQGTGA. This clonotype was observed many times. The antigen remains unidentified. Template material for amplifying TCR beta CDR3 regions consisted of RNA transcripts. The TCR CDR3 was amplified in a first-round RT-PCR using the HTBI primer set. MiXCR was run by TCRdb on the multiplex PCR reads, yielding one entry per CDR3 protein. The sample consists of around 300,000 distinct CDR3 sequences, roughly 13% of them appearing once. This sequence was found in a woman aged 40-49 years with Graves' hyperthyroidism. Sequencing used blood. The V call is TRBV7-3, the J call TRBJ1-1, with unresolved D. The CDR3 here is CASSLSQNTEAFF. CDR3 coding DNA: TGTGCCAGCAGCTTATCGCAGAACACTGAAGCTTTCTTT. The whole variable domain, remainder taken from reference TRBV7-3 and TRBJ1-1, is GAGVSQTPSNKVTEKGKYVELRCDPISGHTALYWYRQSLGQGPEFLIYFQGTGAADDSGLPNDRFFAVRPEGSVSTLKIQRTERGDSAVYLCASSLSQNTEAFFGQGTRLTVV.